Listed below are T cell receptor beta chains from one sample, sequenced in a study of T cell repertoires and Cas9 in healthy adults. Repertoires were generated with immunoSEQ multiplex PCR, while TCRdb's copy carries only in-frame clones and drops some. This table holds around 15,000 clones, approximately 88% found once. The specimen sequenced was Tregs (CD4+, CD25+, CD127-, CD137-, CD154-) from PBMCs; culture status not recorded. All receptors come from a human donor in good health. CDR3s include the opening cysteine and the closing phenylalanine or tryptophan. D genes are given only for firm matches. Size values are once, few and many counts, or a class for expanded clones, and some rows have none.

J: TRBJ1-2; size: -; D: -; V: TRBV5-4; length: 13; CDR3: CWAPEQGIYGYTF; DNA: TGTTGGGCGCCGGAACAGGGCATCTATGGCTACACCTTC
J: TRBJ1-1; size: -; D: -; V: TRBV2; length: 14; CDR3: CASSEWVENTEAFF; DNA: TGTGCCAGCAGTGAATGGGTGGAGAACACTGAAGCTTTCTTT
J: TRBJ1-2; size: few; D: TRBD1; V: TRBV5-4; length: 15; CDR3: CASSLHGQGRYGYTF; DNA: TGTGCCAGCAGCTTGCATGGACAGGGGCGGTATGGCTACACCTTC
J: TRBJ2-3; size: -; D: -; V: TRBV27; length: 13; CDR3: CASRSLRADTQYF; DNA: TGTGCCAGCAGAAGCCTCCGCGCAGATACGCAGTATTTT
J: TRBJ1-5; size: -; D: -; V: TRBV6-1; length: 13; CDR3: CASSRVGHQPQHF; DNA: TGTGCCAGCAGTCGGGTTGGGCATCAGCCCCAGCATTTT
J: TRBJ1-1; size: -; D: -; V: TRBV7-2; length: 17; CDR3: CASSPPRTGAMNTEAFF; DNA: TGTGCCAGCAGCCCCCCAAGGACCGGGGCCATGAACACTGAAGCTTTCTTT
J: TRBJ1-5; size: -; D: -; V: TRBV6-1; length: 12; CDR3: CASSHLNQPQHF; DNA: TGTGCCAGCAGTCACCTAAATCAGCCCCAGCATTTT
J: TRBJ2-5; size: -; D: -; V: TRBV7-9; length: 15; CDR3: CASSLSSGRTETQYF; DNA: TGTGCCAGCAGCTTAAGCTCGGGCCGCACGGAGACCCAGTACTTC
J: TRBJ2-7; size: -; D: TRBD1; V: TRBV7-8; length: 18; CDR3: CASSPTAATGGASYEQYF; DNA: TGTGCCAGCAGCCCCACAGCCGCGACAGGGGGCGCATCCTACGAGCAGTACTTC
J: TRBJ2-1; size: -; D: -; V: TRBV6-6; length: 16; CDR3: CASSYSSSRMVDEQFF; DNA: TGTGCCAGCAGTTACTCGTCTAGCCGGATGGTTGATGAGCAGTTCTTC